This TCR beta chain was sequenced in a study of siplizumab effects on memory and regulatory T cells. The assay looked at 80,000 to 100,000 TCR templates in each sample. Produced via immunoSEQ multiplex PCR; TCRdb's table is partial and in-frame only. Of thousands of clones in the sample, under 80% are singletons; the top ten hold roughly 15%. Notes on the study in general: The naive T cell population seemed more diverse than memory cells and seemed a major contributor to the alloresponse. Solely a minor proportion of alloreactive clones could be assigned to unstimulated subsets.

On this clone itself: The antigen remains unidentified.

Where a few donor pairs were concerned, the unstimulated naive, memory, effector memory and TEMRA subsets underwent sequencing. The CDR3 runs 14 residues. Trimming removed 7 bases from V and 0 bases from J, with 10 bases in between. The germline V gene has CDR1 LNHDA and CDR2 SQIVND (reference sequence). The source is a human donor in good health. Sequenced material: effector memory CD8+ T cells sorted from blood. As for subset: unstimulated CD8+ effector memory T cells. The V and J genes are TRBV19 and TRBJ2-4; no reliable D call. DNA of the CDR3: TGTGCCAGTATGAGGTGGGGAGCCAAAAACATTCAGTACTTC. It encodes CASMRWGAKNIQYF.